The 8 T cell receptor beta chains presented below share a single source sample, sequenced in a study of blood T cell repertoires in COVID-19. TCRdb's copy holds only in-frame clones and misses some; the assay was immunoSEQ multiplex PCR. Seen here are under 75,000 clones, about two thirds observed once, and the top ten hold around 4.8%. Sample: peripheral blood. The receptors originated from a woman aged 65 to 85 with COVID-19, enrolled during active disease.

The chain joins TRBV9 to TRBJ2-3; TRBD2 aligns across 10 bases. The CDR3 runs 15 residues. Germline V gives CDR1 SGDLS, CDR2 YYNGEE. After removal of 4 bases from V and 3 bases from J, the junction contained 5 bases not matched to a gene. The CDR3 sequence: CASSRASGGTDTQYF. CDR3 DNA sequence: TGTGCCAGCAGCCGGGCTAGCGGGGGAACAGATACGCAGTATTTT. The whole variable domain, remainder taken from reference TRBV9 and TRBJ2-3, is DSGVTQTPKHLITATGQRVTLRCSPRSGDLSVYWYQQSLDQGLQFLIQYYNGEERAKGNILERFSAQQFPDLHSELNLSSLELGDSALYFCASSRASGGTDTQYFGPGTRLTVL.

The chain couples TRBV3-1 (or the pseudogene TRBV3-2) to TRBJ2-3, with a weak D call TRBD2 (6 bases). The length of the CDR3 is 15 residues. The V end was cut by 1 base, the J end by 3 bases, with 11 bases between. Germline CDR1 reads LGHDT; CDR2 reads YNNKEL (reference sequence). For the CDR3, the DNA is TGTGCCAGCAGCCAAGGCCTGGGGGGAACAGATACGCAGTATTTT. Its protein is CASSQGLGGTDTQYF.

This chain uses TRBV5-1 with TRBJ2-2; possibly TRBD1 for D (6 bases). Between the trimmed V and J ends, which lost 7 bases and 4 bases, there was a span of 14 bases. Per germline, CDR1 SGHRS and CDR2 YFSETQ. This CDR3 spans 14 amino acids. The DNA of the CDR3 is TGCGCCAGCCAAGAGGGGGTCGGCACCGGGGAGCTGTTTTTT. Protein sequence: CASQEGVGTGELFF.

This clone occurred a few times. DNA of the CDR3: TGTGCCAGCAGCTCTCTCGGGAGGAGGCGAGGTGGCTACACCTTC. It is translated as CASSSLGRRRGGYTF. This chain connects TRBV7-8 to TRBJ1-2; D uncertain. The V end was cut by 4 bases, the J end by 7 bases, with 19 bases between. From germline, CDR1 is SGHVS and CDR2 FQNEAQ. CDR3 length: 15 amino acids.

The chain combines TRBV20-1 with TRBJ2-5; D remains unclear. Trimming removed 3 bases from V and 5 bases from J, with 10 bases in between. In germline, CDR1 is DFQATT, CDR2 SNEGSKA (reference sequence). This CDR3 is 12 amino acids long. CDR3 DNA sequence: TGCAGTGCTAGTGGCGCTAAGGAGACCCAGTACTTC. This translates into CSASGAKETQYF.

This clone appeared once. The gene calls are TRBV6-5 and TRBJ2-7, with 8 bases aligning to TRBD1. Germline trimming cut 0 bases from V and 4 bases from J; bases unmatched to any gene: 5. Germline CDR1 reads MNHEY; CDR2 reads SVGAGI. The CDR3 is 15 amino acids. CDR3 DNA: TGTGCCAGCAGTTACTCCTCAGGGGGCGCTTACGAGCAGTACTTC. Protein product: CASSYSSGGAYEQYF.

The rearrangement links TRBV5-5 to TRBJ1-5, with 12 bases aligning to TRBD1. With V trimmed by 4 bases and J by 3 bases, 8 bases remained unmatched. Per germline, CDR1 SGHKS and CDR2 YYEKEE (reference sequence). The CDR3 covers 17 residues. The CDR3 loop reads CASSSLGTGGFNQPQHF. In nucleotides, the CDR3 is TGTGCCAGCAGCAGCCTCGGGACAGGGGGCTTCAATCAGCCCCAGCATTTT.

The rearrangement uses TRBV3-1 (or the pseudogene TRBV3-2) and TRBJ2-3, with D possibly matching TRBD2 (6 bases). V was shortened by 4 bases and J by 1 base, with 21 bases between the two germline ends. This CDR3 region has 18 residues. The germline V gene has CDR1 LGHDT and CDR2 YNNKEL (reference sequence). The CDR3 DNA follows: TGTGCCAGCAGCCCGAGGGGCACTAGCATAGGGGGCACAGATACGCAGTATTTT. Amino acid sequence: CASSPRGTSIGGTDTQYF.